This T cell receptor (beta chain) was identified in a study of PD-1 blockade in classical Hodgkin lymphoma. The study's findings and limits: Repertoire difference causes, possibly disease activity or prior therapy, remain undefined. Before treatment, TCR diversity in newly diagnosed patients was reportedly lower than in healthy donors.

Time point meaning: newly diagnosed, previously untreated cHL patient sample. The investigators isolated CD8+ T cells from thawed PBMCs using magnetic negative selection. The authors compared against newly diagnosed, untreated classical Hodgkin lymphoma PBMCs. Concerning this clone: The target antigen is unknown.

The data were produced by immunoSEQ multiplex PCR, yet TCRdb's version contains in-frame clones alone and is incomplete. The sample has a few thousand clones; 85% to 90% are singletons. Germline V gene data show CDR1 as MRHNA and CDR2 as SNTAGT. The V end lost 3 bases, the J end lost 4 bases, and 11 bases lay between the germline ends. CDR3 length: 14 amino acids. The rearrangement joins TRBV6-4 to TRBJ2-3; D may be TRBD2 (6 bases). Sequences were obtained from CD8+ T cells from blood. The TCR sequence derives from a human donor with classical Hodgkin lymphoma. Here the CDR3 reads CASSEREMADTQYF. The CDR3 DNA follows: TGTGCCAGCAGTGAACGGGAGATGGCAGATACGCAGTATTTT.